This TCR beta chain comes out of a study of brain T cells in children with intractable seizures. Concerning this clone itself: Its antigen is as yet unknown.

The sequenced cases were selected for having the highest brain T cell transcript signatures. The repertoire was sequenced with immunoSEQ multiplex PCR; TCRdb's copy has only in-frame clones and lacks some. The table lists roughly 80,000 clones, roughly 89% of them singletons, with around 22% in the top ten. Notes on the study in general: Pre- and post-surgery blood differed in depth, so pre-surgery absences may be undersampling.

The V end lost 1 base, the J end lost 1 base, and 11 bases lay between the germline ends. CDR3 length: 15 amino acids. Germline values: CDR1 LGHDT, CDR2 YNNKEL (reference sequence). Sequenced material: peripheral blood, taken at surgery. The source of this sequence is a girl aged 2-10 years with Rasmussen encephalitis and intractable seizures. The chain is built from TRBV3-1 (or the pseudogene TRBV3-2) and TRBJ2-7; the D is unclear. CDR3 sequence (DNA): TGTGCCAGCAGCCAAGGGGTGCCGAGTTCCTACGAGCAGTACTTC. It codes for CASSQGVPSSYEQYF.